Shown below are 13 T cell receptor beta chains from a single sample sequenced in a study of T cells after posttransplantation cyclophosphamide. Treatment was busulfan-fludarabine conditioning, a marrow graft, and cyclophosphamide on days +3 and +4. Assay used: immunoSEQ multiplex PCR; TCRdb lists only in-frame clones, some missing. This table has about 6,800 clones, roughly nine tenths appearing once. The input for sequencing was PBMCs, taken around 1,400 days after allogeneic stem cell transplant with posttransplant cyclophosphamide. The source of these receptors is a female patient in her 50s who received an allogeneic stem cell transplant from a related donor, was CMV-positive, and had no GVHD. Some T cells may be provided by the graft donor.

The chain carries TRBV30 and TRBJ1-2; TRBD1 aligns across 7 bases. Germline V gene data show CDR1 as GTSNPN and CDR2 as SVGIG (reference sequence). The CDR3 loop spans 15 amino acids. V shed 4 bases and J 4 bases; nucleotides not matched to a gene: 12. As DNA, the CDR3 is TGTGCCTGGACGGGTCTGGACAGGCTCATCTATGGCTACACCTTC. Protein sequence: CAWTGLDRLIYGYTF.

The chain links TRBV11-2 to TRBJ1-2; the D is unclear. V lost 4 bases and J 6 bases, leaving 9 bases between the germline ends. This CDR3 is 12 amino acids long. Germline loops: CDR1 SGHAT, CDR2 FQNNGV. The CDR3: CASSSTLDGYTF. The DNA of the CDR3 is TGTGCCAGCAGCTCCACTCTCGATGGCTACACCTTC.

The chain joins TRBV11-2 to TRBJ2-7; TRBD2 agrees at 11 bases. This CDR3 region has 14 residues. J gave up 5 bases and V 4 bases, and 4 bases lay outside the gene matches. CDR1 and CDR2 from the germline V gene are SGHAT and FQNNGV. In DNA, the CDR3 is TGTGCCAGCAGCTCCCCTAGCGGGAGGCACGAGCAGTACTTC. Translating it yields CASSSPSGRHEQYF.

This clone was observed a handful of times. The V call is TRBV7-9, the J call TRBJ2-2, with TRBD1 matching over 7 bases. V lost 7 bases and J lost 6; bases outside the gene matches: 17. The CDR3 has 17 amino acids. CDR1 is SEHNR, CDR2 FQNEAQ, per germline (reference sequence). The CDR3 sequence is CASKEPTGVEEAGELFF. CDR3 coding DNA: TGTGCCAGCAAAGAACCCACAGGGGTAGAGGAGGCCGGGGAGCTGTTTTTT. Based on the CDR3 plus reference TRBV7-9 and TRBJ2-2, the full variable domain is DTGVSQNPRHKITKRGQNVTFRCDPISEHNRLYWYRQTLGQGPEFLTYFQNEAQLEKSRLLSDRFSAERPKGSFSTLEIQRTEQGDSAMYLCASKEPTGVEEAGELFFGEGSRLTVL.

The chain couples TRBV12-1 to TRBJ1-1; no DNA check was done on the table's D call, TRBD1. TRBV12-1 is termed a pseudogene. The CDR3 consists of 13 residues. The CDR3 DNA sequence: TGTGCCAGCAGCTTTGTAGGGGTGATCGGGGCTTTCTTT. As protein: CASSFVGVIGAFF.

The V gene is TRBV19, the J gene TRBJ2-4; 7 bases agree with TRBD1. The CDR3 loop spans 17 amino acids. J was trimmed by 0 bases and V by 5 bases; bases with no gene match: 10. The germline gives CDR1 LNHDA, CDR2 SQIVND (reference sequence). CDR3 sequence (DNA): TGTGCCAGTAGTGGGCGACAGGGCCTACTAGCCAAAAACATTCAGTACTTC. Protein sequence: CASSGRQGLLAKNIQYF.

This chain uses TRBV5-1 with TRBJ2-5, with 10 bases identical to TRBD2. The CDR3 has 18 amino acids. J gave up 5 bases and V 2 bases, and 15 bases lay outside the gene matches. CDR1 and CDR2 from the germline V gene are SGHRS and YFSETQ. In DNA form, the CDR3 reads TGCGCCAGCAGCTTCTTGTCCAGCGGGAGGGCCGCCTTGGAGACCCAGTACTTC. Its translation: CASSFLSSGRAALETQYF.

The chain combines TRBV30 with TRBJ2-7; 11 nucleotides line up with TRBD2. Germline V gives CDR1 GTSNPN, CDR2 SVGIG (reference sequence). With V trimmed by 3 bases and J by 7 bases, 11 bases remained unmatched. The CDR3 runs 15 residues. The CDR3, as DNA: TGTGCCTGGAGCACTAGCGGGAGCCCAAAAGGGGAGCAGTACTTC. Translated: CAWSTSGSPKGEQYF.

CDR3 nucleotides: TGTGCCAGTAGTAGAGGGGGCGCCGGCGGCAATCAGCCCCAGCATTTT. Protein sequence: CASSRGGAGGNQPQHF. The rearrangement uses TRBV19 and TRBJ1-5; 7 bases map to TRBD1. This CDR3 is built from 16 residues. V was clipped by 4 bases and J by 2 bases; unmatched bases: 8. Germline CDR1 and CDR2: LNHDA and SQIVND (reference sequence).

This rearrangement joins TRBV2 to TRBJ1-1, with D uncertain. The CDR3 loop spans 13 amino acids. V lost 7 bases to trimming and J lost 8 bases, with 17 bases between them. CDR1 and CDR2 from the germline V gene are SNHLY and FYNNEI. CDR3 sequence reads: CASTQERSGEAFF. In nucleotides, the CDR3 is TGTGCCAGCACTCAGGAGCGAAGCGGAGAAGCTTTCTTT. Complete variable domain (other parts from reference TRBV2 and TRBJ1-1): EPEVTQTPSHQVTQMGQEVILRCVPISNHLYFYWYRQILGQKVEFLVSFYNNEISEKSEIFDDQFSVERPDGSNFTLKIRSTKLEDSAMYFCASTQERSGEAFFGQGTRLTVV.

The chain joins TRBV18 to TRBJ2-3; 9 positions match TRBD2. Germline assignment: CDR1 KGHSH and CDR2 LQKENI. Losses at the gene ends were 2 bases for V and 6 bases for J; bases not matched to a gene: 3. This CDR3 has 14 residues. CDR3: CASSPTSGWDTQYF. As DNA, the CDR3 is TGTGCCAGCTCACCAACTAGCGGGTGGGATACGCAGTATTTT.

The genes are TRBV7-9 and TRBJ2-7; D is unclear. Trimming cost V 5 bases and J 2 bases, with 7 bases left between them. The CDR3 sequence is 12 residues long. Germline V gene sequence: CDR1 SEHNR, CDR2 FQNEAQ (reference sequence). CDR3 coding DNA: TGTGCCAGCAGCCGAGGAACCTACGAGCAGTACTTC. It yields the protein CASSRGTYEQYF.

The rearrangement uses TRBV5-5 and TRBJ2-2; D uncertain. Trimming took 1 base from V and 3 from J, leaving 13 bases between them. The germline CDR1 and CDR2 sequences are SGHKS and YYEKEE (reference sequence). CDR3 length: 16 residues. The CDR3 region is CASSLTIRGYTGELFF. CDR3 nucleotide sequence: TGTGCCAGCAGCTTGACAATCCGAGGTTACACCGGGGAGCTGTTTTTT.